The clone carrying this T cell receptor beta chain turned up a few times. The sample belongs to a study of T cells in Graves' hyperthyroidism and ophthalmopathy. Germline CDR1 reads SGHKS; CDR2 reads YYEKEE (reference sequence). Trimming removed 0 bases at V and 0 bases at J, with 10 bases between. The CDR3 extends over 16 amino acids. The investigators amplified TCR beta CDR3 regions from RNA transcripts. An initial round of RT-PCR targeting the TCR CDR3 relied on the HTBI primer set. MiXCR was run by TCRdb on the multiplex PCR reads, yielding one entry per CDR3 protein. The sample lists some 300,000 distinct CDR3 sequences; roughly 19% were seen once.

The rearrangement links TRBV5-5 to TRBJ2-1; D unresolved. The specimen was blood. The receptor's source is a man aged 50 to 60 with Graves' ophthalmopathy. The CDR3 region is CASSLEAESSYNEQFF. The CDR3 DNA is TGTGCCAGCAGCTTGGAGGCGGAGAGCTCCTACAATGAGCAGTTCTTC. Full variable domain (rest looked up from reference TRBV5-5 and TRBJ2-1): DAGVTQSPTHLIKTRGQQVTLRCSPISGHKSVSWYQQVLGQGPQFIFQYYEKEERGRGNFPDRFSARQFPNYSSELNVNALLLGDSALYLCASSLEAESSYNEQFFGPGTRLTVL.